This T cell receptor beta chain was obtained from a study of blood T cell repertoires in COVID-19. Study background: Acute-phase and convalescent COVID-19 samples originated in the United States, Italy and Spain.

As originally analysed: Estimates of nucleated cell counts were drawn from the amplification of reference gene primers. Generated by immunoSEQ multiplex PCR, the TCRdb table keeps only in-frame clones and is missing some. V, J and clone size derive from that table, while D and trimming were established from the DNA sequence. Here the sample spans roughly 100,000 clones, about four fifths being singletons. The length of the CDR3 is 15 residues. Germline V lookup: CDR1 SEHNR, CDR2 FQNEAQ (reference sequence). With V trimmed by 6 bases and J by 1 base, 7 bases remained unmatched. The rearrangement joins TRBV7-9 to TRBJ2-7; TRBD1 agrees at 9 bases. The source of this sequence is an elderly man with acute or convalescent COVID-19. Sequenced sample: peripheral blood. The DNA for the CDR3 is TGTGCCAGCAGTCGACCGGGACAGGGTTCCTACGAGCAGTACTTC. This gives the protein CASSRPGQGSYEQYF. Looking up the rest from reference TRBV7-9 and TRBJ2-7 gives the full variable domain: DTGVSQNPRHKITKRGQNVTFRCDPISEHNRLYWYRQTLGQGPEFLTYFQNEAQLEKSRLLSDRFSAERPKGSFSTLEIQRTEQGDSAMYLCASSRPGQGSYEQYFGPGTRLTVT.